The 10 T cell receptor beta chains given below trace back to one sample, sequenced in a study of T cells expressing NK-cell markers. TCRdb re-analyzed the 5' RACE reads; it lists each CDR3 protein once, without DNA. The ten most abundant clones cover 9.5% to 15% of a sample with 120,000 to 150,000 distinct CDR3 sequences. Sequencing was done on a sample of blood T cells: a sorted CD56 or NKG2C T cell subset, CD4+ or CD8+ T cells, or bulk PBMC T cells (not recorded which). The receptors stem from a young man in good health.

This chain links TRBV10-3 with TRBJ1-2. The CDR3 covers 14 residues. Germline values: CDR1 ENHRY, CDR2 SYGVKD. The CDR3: CAIRERQGHYGYTF.

The chain's CDR3 is CASSSRDLNEQFF. V usage is TRBV11-1 and J usage is TRBJ2-1; there is no DNA to check the TCRdb D call of TRBD1. The CDR3 is 13 amino acids. Germline lookup yields CDR1 SGHAT and CDR2 FQDESV (reference sequence).

The CDR3 reads CASGRLAPQETQYF. The chain carries TRBV27 and TRBJ2-5; TCRdb names TRBD2, which stays unverified in the absence of DNA. Germline CDR1 is MNHEY and CDR2 is SMNVEV (reference sequence). The CDR3 extends over 14 amino acids.

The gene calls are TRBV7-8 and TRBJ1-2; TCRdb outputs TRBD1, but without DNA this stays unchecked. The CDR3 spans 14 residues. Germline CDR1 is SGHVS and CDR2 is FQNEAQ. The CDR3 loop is CATYDRAETYGYTF. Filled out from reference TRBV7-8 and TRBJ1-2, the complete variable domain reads GAGVSQSPRYKVAKRGQDVALRCDPISGHVSLFWYQQALGQGPEFLTYFQNEAQLDKSGLPSDRFFAERPEGSVSTLKIQRTQQEDSAVYLCATYDRAETYGYTFGSGTRLTVV.

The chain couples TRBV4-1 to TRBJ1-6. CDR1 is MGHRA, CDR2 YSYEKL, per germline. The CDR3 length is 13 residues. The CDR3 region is CASSQFFESPLHF.

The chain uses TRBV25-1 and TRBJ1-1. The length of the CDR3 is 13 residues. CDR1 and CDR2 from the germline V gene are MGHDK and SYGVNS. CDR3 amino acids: CASSDSETAEAFF.

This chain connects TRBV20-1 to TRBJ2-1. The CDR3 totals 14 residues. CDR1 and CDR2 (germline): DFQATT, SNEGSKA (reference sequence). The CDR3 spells CSARSESSYNEQFF.

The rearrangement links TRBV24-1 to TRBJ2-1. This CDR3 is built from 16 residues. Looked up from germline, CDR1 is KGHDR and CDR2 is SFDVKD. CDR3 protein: CATSDFRTRSDNEQFF.

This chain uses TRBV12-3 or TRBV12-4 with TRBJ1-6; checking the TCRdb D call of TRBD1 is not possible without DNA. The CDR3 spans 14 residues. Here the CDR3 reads CASSLVDTNSPLHF.

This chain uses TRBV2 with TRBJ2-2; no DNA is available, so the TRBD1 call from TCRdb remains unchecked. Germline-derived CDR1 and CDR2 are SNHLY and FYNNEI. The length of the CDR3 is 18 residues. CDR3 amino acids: CASSEKRTGPLRGGELFF.